The rows below give T cell receptor beta chains drawn from one sample of a study of T cell changes during pregnancy in multiple sclerosis. TCRdb's table, derived via immunoSEQ multiplex PCR, lists solely in-frame clones and lacks some. The sample includes approximately 50,000 clones, about nine tenths seen only once; the top ten take roughly 10%. Material: CD8+ T cells from peripheral blood mononuclear cells, obtained after pregnancy. These receptors all come from a female donor with multiple sclerosis, enrolled in a pregnancy study. Both conserved end residues are part of each CDR3. Fields, in order: J gene, clone size, CDR3 length, V gene, D gene, CDR3 DNA, CDR3 protein. D genes are given only for firm matches. Size is omitted from some rows. Given values are once, few, many or a class for expanded clones.

J gene: TRBJ2-2; clone size: NA; CDR3 length: 15; V gene: TRBV27; D gene: NA; CDR3 DNA: TGTGCCAGCAGTTTAACGGGGGGCGCGACCGGGGAGCTGTTTTTT; CDR3 protein: CASSLTGGATGELFF
J gene: TRBJ2-1; clone size: NA; CDR3 length: 17; V gene: TRBV9; D gene: TRBD1; CDR3 DNA: TGTGCCAGCAGCGCAAACTCCCAGGACAGGGCCTACAATGAGCAGTTCTTC; CDR3 protein: CASSANSQDRAYNEQFF
J gene: TRBJ1-2; clone size: once; CDR3 length: 15; V gene: TRBV16; D gene: NA; CDR3 DNA: TGTGCCAGCAGCCCTCCGGGGCAGGGGTTCCATGGCTACACCTTC; CDR3 protein: CASSPPGQGFHGYTF
J gene: TRBJ2-7; clone size: NA; CDR3 length: 15; V gene: TRBV6-1; D gene: TRBD1; CDR3 DNA: TGTGCCAGCAGTACTGAAGGGACAGGGGGCTTCGAGCAGTACTTC; CDR3 protein: CASSTEGTGGFEQYF
J gene: TRBJ2-7; clone size: NA; CDR3 length: 13; V gene: TRBV6-1; D gene: NA; CDR3 DNA: TGTGCCAGCAGTGAACCTGGGCTCGACGAGCAGTACTTC; CDR3 protein: CASSEPGLDEQYF
J gene: TRBJ2-7; clone size: NA; CDR3 length: 15; V gene: TRBV6-6; D gene: TRBD1; CDR3 DNA: TGTGCCAGCAGTCAGCCGGACAGGGGGCGGTTCAAGCAGTACTTC; CDR3 protein: CASSQPDRGRFKQYF
J gene: TRBJ2-7; clone size: NA; CDR3 length: 16; V gene: TRBV7-9; D gene: TRBD1; CDR3 DNA: TGTGCCAGCAGTAAAGCCGCGGGACAGGGGCACTACGAGCAGTACTTC; CDR3 protein: CASSKAAGQGHYEQYF
J gene: TRBJ2-7; clone size: NA; CDR3 length: 16; V gene: TRBV6-5; D gene: NA; CDR3 DNA: TGTGCCAGCAGTTACTACCCCACAGGTTATGCCTACGAGCAGTACTTC; CDR3 protein: CASSYYPTGYAYEQYF
J gene: TRBJ2-1; clone size: NA; CDR3 length: 15; V gene: TRBV7-2; D gene: NA; CDR3 DNA: TGTGCCAGCAGCTTAGTACGGGTGGCCTACAATGAGCAGTTCTTC; CDR3 protein: CASSLVRVAYNEQFF
J gene: TRBJ2-1; clone size: NA; CDR3 length: 15; V gene: TRBV27; D gene: TRBD1; CDR3 DNA: TGTGCCAGCAGGATGCCCGGGACAGTTTACAATGAGCAGTTCTTC; CDR3 protein: CASRMPGTVYNEQFF
J gene: TRBJ2-3; clone size: NA; CDR3 length: 16; V gene: TRBV19; D gene: TRBD2; CDR3 DNA: TGTGCCAGTAGTCGTTCGGGACTAGCGGGGACAGATACGCAGTATTTT; CDR3 protein: CASSRSGLAGTDTQYF
J gene: TRBJ2-7; clone size: NA; CDR3 length: 17; V gene: TRBV27; D gene: NA; CDR3 DNA: TGTGCCAGCAGTACCCTGACAGGACTTTTAGGGGAAGCTGAGCAGTACTTC; CDR3 protein: CASSTLTGLLGEAEQYF
J gene: TRBJ2-5; clone size: NA; CDR3 length: 16; V gene: TRBV7-6; D gene: TRBD2; CDR3 DNA: TGTGCCAGCAGCCGTAGTACTAGCGGGCTAGGAGAGACCCAGTACTTC; CDR3 protein: CASSRSTSGLGETQYF
J gene: TRBJ2-7; clone size: NA; CDR3 length: 11; V gene: TRBV6-6; D gene: NA; CDR3 DNA: TGTGCCAGCAGTTACTCGAGTGAGCAGTACTTC; CDR3 protein: CASSYSSEQYF
J gene: TRBJ1-3; clone size: NA; CDR3 length: 14; V gene: TRBV7-6; D gene: TRBD1; CDR3 DNA: TGTGCCAGCAGCCCCGGGACAGCTGGAAACACCATATATTTT; CDR3 protein: CASSPGTAGNTIYF
J gene: TRBJ2-7; clone size: NA; CDR3 length: 15; V gene: TRBV7-9; D gene: TRBD1; CDR3 DNA: TGTGCCAGCAGCCCCCGACAGGGGGCTACCTACGAGCAGTACTTC; CDR3 protein: CASSPRQGATYEQYF
J gene: TRBJ1-2; clone size: NA; CDR3 length: 12; V gene: TRBV30; D gene: NA; CDR3 DNA: TGTGCCTGGTCTTCCTTCGGCTATGGCTACACCTTC; CDR3 protein: CAWSSFGYGYTF
J gene: TRBJ2-1; clone size: once; CDR3 length: 13; V gene: TRBV6-1; D gene: TRBD1; CDR3 DNA: TGTGCCACCCCAACCCGGGACAGCAATGAGCAGTTCTTC; CDR3 protein: CATPTRDSNEQFF
J gene: TRBJ1-1; clone size: NA; CDR3 length: 14; V gene: TRBV5-6; D gene: TRBD1; CDR3 DNA: TGTGCCAGCAGCTCAACCACAGGGGCGGCTGAAGCTTTCTTT; CDR3 protein: CASSSTTGAAEAFF
J gene: TRBJ2-7; clone size: NA; CDR3 length: 17; V gene: TRBV27; D gene: TRBD1; CDR3 DNA: TGTGCCAGCAGTACCCTAATCCGGGACAGCCGACCCTACGAGCAGTACTTC; CDR3 protein: CASSTLIRDSRPYEQYF